The clone carrying this TCR beta chain was seen a handful of times. Its target is unknown. The sample is drawn from a study of T-cell memory formation after mild COVID-19. About the study: TCR clusters were mostly donor specific. Study-level results: Some clones that responded turned up in pre-infection memory, which suggests that cross-reactive memory joined in. Largely, contracting CD4+ clones fell within CM and EM, and contracting CD8+ clones within EMRA. Clones contracting over day 15 to 85 were CD4/CD8 balanced, with later expanders leaning CD4+.

Each CDR3 protein gets one entry after TCRdb re-called the 5' RACE reads with MiXCR. The data show roughly 410,000 distinct CDR3 sequences, around 24% seen once. Germline V CDR1 and CDR2: SEHNR, FQNEAQ (reference sequence). The CDR3 runs to 9 residues. V lost 5 bases, J lost 10 bases, and 5 bases lay in between. The sequencing sample was made of PBMCs or a T cell subset sorted from them (not recorded which). The chain uses TRBV7-9 and TRBJ1-1, with D uncertain. The TCR originated in an adult woman who had mild COVID-19 (a few samples of this study predate the infection). Cell type and time point are not known. The CDR3 loop is CASSLGAFF. In DNA form, the CDR3 reads TGTGCCAGCAGCCTAGGAGCTTTCTTT.